A single sample is the source of the 7 T cell receptor beta chains below, sequenced in a study of T cell clones after liver transplantation. Libraries were prepared by immunoSEQ multiplex PCR; TCRdb keeps only in-frame clonotypes and omits some of them. The sample consists of about 70,000 clones, approximately 80% of them appearing once. Sequencing was performed on CD4+ T cells from blood, taken 12 months after liver transplant. These receptors all come from a human patient who received a liver transplant. Some T cells may originate from the graft donor.

V and J are TRBV28 and TRBJ2-7; 14 bases map to TRBD2. The CDR3 length is 19 residues. J gave up 3 bases and V 4 bases, and 14 bases lay outside the gene matches. Per the germline V gene, CDR1 is MDHEN and CDR2 is SYDVKM. The chain's CDR3 is CASSYTLSGTSGRNYEQYF. CDR3 nucleotides: TGTGCCAGCAGTTACACCCTATCCGGGACTAGCGGGAGAAACTACGAGCAGTACTTC.

V and J are TRBV28 and TRBJ1-5; D is unclear. Germline assignment: CDR1 MDHEN and CDR2 SYDVKM. The V and J ends lost 6 bases and 3 bases respectively, with 15 bases between them. The CDR3 sequence is 15 residues long. The CDR3 DNA reads as TGTGCCAGCAGCCAAAGGCGAGTAGCCAATCAGCCCCAGCATTTT. It specifies CASSQRRVANQPQHF.

The chain links TRBV9 to TRBJ1-2; D is perhaps TRBD1 (6 bases). CDR3 length: 14 amino acids. Germline CDR1 and CDR2: SGDLS and YYNGEE. Deletions cut 0 bases from V and 7 bases from J, with 13 bases between. The CDR3 nucleotides read TGTGCCAGCAGCGTAGGGGGGGCCCGCGTTGGCTACACCTTC. It translates to CASSVGGARVGYTF.

The chain recombines TRBV6-5 with TRBJ2-7, with 10 positions matching TRBD2. V dropped 7 bases and J dropped 7; count of bases not matched to a gene: 10. Germline assignment: CDR1 MNHEY and CDR2 SVGAGI. The CDR3 covers 14 residues. CDR3 bases: TGTGCCAGCATGCGGAGCGGGAGGGCGGGTGAGCAGTACTTC. Translation: CASMRSGRAGEQYF.

The CDR3 reads CASKEYRDRVYEQYF. The CDR3 DNA sequence: TGTGCCAGCAAAGAATACCGGGACAGAGTTTACGAGCAGTACTTC. The chain links TRBV28 to TRBJ2-7; 7 bases align to TRBD1. The CDR3 totals 15 residues. CDR1 and CDR2 (germline): MDHEN, SYDVKM. With 7 bases clipped from V and 4 bases from J, the junction kept 13 bases outside the gene matches.

The V and J genes are TRBV5-8 and TRBJ2-5; 13 bases map to TRBD2. This CDR3 is built from 17 residues. V trimming: 0 bases; J trimming: 4 bases; junction bases outside the gene matches: 6. Germline V gives CDR1 SGHTS, CDR2 YDEGEE. CDR3 nucleotides: TGTGCCAGCAGCTTGGGAAGACTAGCGGGAGGAGGAGAGACCCAGTACTTC. Translating gives CASSLGRLAGGGETQYF.

This clone has only one observation. The chain uses TRBV9 and TRBJ2-1; tentatively, D is TRBD1 or TRBD2 (5 bases each). Germline V gene data show CDR1 as SGDLS and CDR2 as YYNGEE. The CDR3 contains 12 residues. V dropped 3 bases and J dropped 7 bases, with 8 bases sitting between them. CDR3 nucleotides: TGTGCCAGCAGCGGGGACGTTAATGAGCAGTTCTTC. It translates to CASSGDVNEQFF.